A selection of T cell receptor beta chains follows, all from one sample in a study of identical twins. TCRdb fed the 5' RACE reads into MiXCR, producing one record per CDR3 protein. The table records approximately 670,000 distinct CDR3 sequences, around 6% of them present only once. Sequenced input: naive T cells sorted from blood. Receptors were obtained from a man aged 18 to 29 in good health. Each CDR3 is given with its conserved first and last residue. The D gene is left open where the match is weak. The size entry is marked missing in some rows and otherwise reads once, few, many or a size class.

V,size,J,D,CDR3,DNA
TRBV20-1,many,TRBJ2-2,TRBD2,CSAKHSGVNTGELFF,TGCAGTGCTAAACATAGCGGGGTGAACACCGGGGAGCTGTTTTTT
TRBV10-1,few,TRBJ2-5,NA,CASSNGGRQETQYF,TGCGCCAGCAGCAACGGCGGGCGTCAAGAGACCCAGTACTTC
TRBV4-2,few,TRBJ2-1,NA,CASSQQRGTISYNEQFF,TGTGCCAGCAGCCAACAGCGAGGGACAATCTCCTACAATGAGCAGTTCTTC
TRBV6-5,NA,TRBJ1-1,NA,CASSYSIIANTEAFF,TGTGCCAGCAGTTACTCGATTATAGCGAACACTGAAGCTTTCTTT
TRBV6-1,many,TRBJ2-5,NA,CASNLPGVWETQYF,TGTGCCAGCAACTTACCGGGAGTATGGGAGACCCAGTACTTC
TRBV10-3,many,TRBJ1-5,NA,CAISESVGGSNQPQHF,TGTGCCATCAGTGAGTCGGTGGGAGGCAGCAATCAGCCCCAGCATTTT
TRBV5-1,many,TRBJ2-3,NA,CASSLSGGSTDTQYF,TGCGCCAGCAGCCTTAGCGGAGGGAGCACAGATACGCAGTATTTT
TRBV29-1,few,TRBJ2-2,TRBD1,CSAAGTGGLGELFF,TGCAGCGCAGCCGGGACAGGGGGCCTCGGGGAGCTGTTTTTT
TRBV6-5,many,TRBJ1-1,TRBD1,CASSSFDRDTEAFF,TGTGCCAGCAGTTCCTTCGACAGGGACACTGAAGCTTTCTTT
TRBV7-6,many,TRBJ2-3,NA,CASSLVTLGDTQYF,TGTGCCAGCAGCTTAGTTACCCTTGGAGATACGCAGTATTTT
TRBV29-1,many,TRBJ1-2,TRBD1,CSVNTGTGTNYGYTF,TGCAGCGTAAATACCGGGACAGGGACTAACTATGGCTACACCTTC
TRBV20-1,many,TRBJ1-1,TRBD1,CSARVGQVAFF,TGCAGTGCTAGAGTGGGACAGGTCGCTTTCTTT
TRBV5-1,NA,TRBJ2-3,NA,CASSLQDSTDTQYF,TGCGCCAGCAGCTTACAGGATAGCACAGATACGCAGTATTTT
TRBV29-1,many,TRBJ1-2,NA,CSVELGVGYTF,TGCAGCGTTGAGTTGGGGGTTGGCTACACCTTC
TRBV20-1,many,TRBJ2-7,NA,CSARDSRYEQYF,TGCAGTGCTAGAGATTCCAGGTACGAGCAGTACTTC
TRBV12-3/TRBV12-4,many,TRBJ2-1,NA,CASILDEQFF,TGTGCCAGCATTCTCGATGAGCAGTTCTTC
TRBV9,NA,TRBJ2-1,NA,CASSVDWLNNYNEQFF,TGTGCCAGCAGCGTAGATTGGCTTAACAACTACAATGAGCAGTTCTTC
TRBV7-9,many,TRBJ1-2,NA,CASSRQTVWGYTF,TGTGCCAGCAGCCGACAGACGGTCTGGGGCTACACCTTC
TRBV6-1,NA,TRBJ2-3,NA,CASAPGETSTDTQYF,TGTGCCAGCGCCCCTGGGGAAACGAGCACAGATACGCAGTATTTT
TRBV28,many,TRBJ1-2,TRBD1,CASSFPPGDRVIGYTF,TGTGCCAGCAGTTTTCCTCCCGGCGACAGGGTGATCGGCTACACCTTC
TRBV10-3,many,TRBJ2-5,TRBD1,CAISIEGTAQETQYF,TGTGCCATCAGTATAGAGGGGACAGCACAAGAGACCCAGTACTTC
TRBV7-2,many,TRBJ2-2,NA,CASIPGPNTGELFF,TGTGCCAGCATCCCCGGGCCGAACACCGGGGAGCTGTTTTTT
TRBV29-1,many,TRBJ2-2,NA,CSVTRGNTGELFF,TGCAGCGTCACACGGGGGAACACCGGGGAGCTGTTTTTT
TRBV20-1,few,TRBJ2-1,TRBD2,CSARLAGAGEQFF,TGCAGTGCAAGACTAGCGGGAGCGGGTGAGCAGTTCTTC
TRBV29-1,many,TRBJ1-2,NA,CSVVDRGGGYTF,TGCAGCGTAGTGGACAGAGGGGGAGGCTACACCTTC
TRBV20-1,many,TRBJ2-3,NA,CSARVGDGTDTQYF,TGCAGTGCTAGAGTGGGGGATGGCACAGATACGCAGTATTTT
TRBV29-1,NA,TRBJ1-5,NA,CSATEGYSNQPQHF,TGCAGCGCAACCGAGGGGTATAGCAATCAGCCCCAGCATTTT
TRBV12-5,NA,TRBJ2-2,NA,CASGPPEGASGELFF,TGTGCTAGTGGTCCCCCGGAGGGGGCAAGCGGGGAGCTGTTTTTT
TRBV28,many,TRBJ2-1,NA,CASSSPSSGSGEQFF,TGTGCCAGCAGTTCCCCATCCTCGGGGTCGGGGGAGCAGTTCTTC
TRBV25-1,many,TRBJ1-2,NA,CASSENGGRGYTF,TGTGCCAGCAGTGAAAACGGGGGTCGTGGCTACACCTTC
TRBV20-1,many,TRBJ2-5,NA,CSANELVGETQYF,TGCAGTGCTAATGAACTCGTCGGAGAGACCCAGTACTTC
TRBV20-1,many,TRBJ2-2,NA,CSARPVANTGELFF,TGCAGTGCTAGACCCGTTGCGAACACCGGGGAGCTGTTTTTT
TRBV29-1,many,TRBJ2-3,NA,CSVDGTHRGTDTQYF,TGCAGCGTGGACGGGACCCATAGGGGCACAGATACGCAGTATTTT
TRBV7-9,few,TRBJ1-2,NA,CAIPSSSNYGYTF,TGTGCCATCCCGTCTAGCAGCAACTATGGCTACACCTTC
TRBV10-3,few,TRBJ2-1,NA,CAISEFEAKNSYNEQFF,TGTGCCATCAGTGAGTTTGAGGCAAAAAACTCCTACAATGAGCAGTTCTTC
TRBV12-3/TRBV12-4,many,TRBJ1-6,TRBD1,CASSTGQGWNSPLHF,TGTGCCAGCAGTACCGGACAGGGTTGGAATTCACCCCTCCACTTT
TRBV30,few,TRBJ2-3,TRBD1,CAWQQGISTDTQYF,TGTGCCTGGCAACAGGGGATAAGCACAGATACGCAGTATTTT
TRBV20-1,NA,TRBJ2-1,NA,CSARDHPSSYNEQFF,TGCAGTGCTAGAGATCACCCGAGCTCCTACAATGAGCAGTTCTTC
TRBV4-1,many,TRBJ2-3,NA,CASSQDPSSGVTQYF,TGCGCCAGCAGCCAAGATCCCAGTTCAGGCGTTACGCAGTATTTT
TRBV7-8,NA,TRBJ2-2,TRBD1,CASSLIQGALHTGELFF,TGTGCCAGCAGCTTAATCCAGGGGGCTTTACACACCGGGGAGCTGTTTTTT
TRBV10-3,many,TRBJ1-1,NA,CAISAQVNTEAFF,TGTGCCATCAGTGCCCAGGTGAACACTGAAGCTTTCTTT
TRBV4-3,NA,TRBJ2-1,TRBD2,CASSQTIAGIVVEQFF,TGCGCCAGCAGCCAAACTATAGCGGGAATCGTTGTAGAGCAGTTCTTC
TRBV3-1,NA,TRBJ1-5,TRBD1,CASSQTGINQPQHF,TGTGCCAGCAGCCAGACAGGGATCAATCAGCCCCAGCATTTT
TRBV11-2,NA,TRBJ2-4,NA,CASSLDPSRHIQYF,TGTGCCAGCAGCTTAGATCCCAGTCGGCACATTCAGTACTTC
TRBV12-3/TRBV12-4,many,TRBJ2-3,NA,CASSGVTQYF,TGTGCCAGCAGTGGGGTTACGCAGTATTTT
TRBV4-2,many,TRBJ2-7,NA,CASSQEGQNYEQYF,TGTGCCAGCAGCCAGGAAGGACAGAACTACGAGCAGTACTTC
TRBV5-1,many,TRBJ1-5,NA,CASSVFPGSNQPQHF,TGCGCCAGCAGTGTTTTTCCAGGGAGCAACCAGCCCCAGCATTTT
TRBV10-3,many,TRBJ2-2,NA,CAISTRGKNTGELFF,TGTGCCATCAGTACTCGCGGGAAGAACACCGGGGAGCTGTTTTTT
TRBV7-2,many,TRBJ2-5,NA,CASTTTRRETQYF,TGTGCCAGCACTACAACTAGAAGAGAGACCCAGTACTTC
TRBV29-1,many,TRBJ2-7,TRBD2,CSVRGVTSGSSSYEQYF,TGCAGCGTTCGTGGGGTGACTAGCGGGAGTAGTTCCTACGAGCAGTACTTC
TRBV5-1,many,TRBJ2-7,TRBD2,CASSPGLLGGGYEQYF,TGCGCCAGCAGCCCCGGACTTTTGGGCGGGGGATACGAGCAGTACTTC
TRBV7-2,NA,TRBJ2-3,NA,CASSLTSGTDTHYF,TGTGCCAGCAGCTTAACTAGTGGAACAGATACGCATTATTTT
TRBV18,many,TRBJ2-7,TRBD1,CASSPRGQGEQYF,TGTGCCAGCTCACCAAGAGGACAGGGTGAGCAGTACTTC
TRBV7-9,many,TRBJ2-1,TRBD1,CASSRYRGSYNEQFF,TGTGCCAGCAGCCGATACAGGGGTTCCTACAATGAGCAGTTCTTC
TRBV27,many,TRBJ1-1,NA,CASSLRFWGNTEAFF,TGTGCCAGCAGTTTAAGGTTTTGGGGGAACACTGAAGCTTTCTTT
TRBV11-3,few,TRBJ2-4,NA,CASSLDVRSIQYF,TGTGCCAGCAGCTTAGACGTCAGGAGCATTCAGTACTTC
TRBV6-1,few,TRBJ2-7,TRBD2,CASSPSGGSSYEQYF,TGTGCCAGCAGTCCTAGCGGGGGAAGCTCCTACGAGCAGTACTTC
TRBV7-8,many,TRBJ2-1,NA,CASSTNYNEQFF,TGTGCCAGCAGCACCAACTACAATGAGCAGTTCTTC
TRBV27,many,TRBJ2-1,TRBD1,CASRHLQSGTGGVYEQFF,TGTGCCAGCAGACATCTCCAATCCGGGACAGGAGGGGTGTATGAGCAGTTCTTC